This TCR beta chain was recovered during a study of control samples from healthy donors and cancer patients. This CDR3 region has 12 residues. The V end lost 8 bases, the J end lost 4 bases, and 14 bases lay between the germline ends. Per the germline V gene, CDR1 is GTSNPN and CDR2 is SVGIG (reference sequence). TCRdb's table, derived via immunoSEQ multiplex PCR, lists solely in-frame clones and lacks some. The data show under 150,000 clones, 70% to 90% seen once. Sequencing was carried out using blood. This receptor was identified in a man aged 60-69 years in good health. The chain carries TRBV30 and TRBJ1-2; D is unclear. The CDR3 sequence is CARESGSYGYTF. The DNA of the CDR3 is TGTGCCCGCGAATCGGGTAGCTATGGCTACACCTTC. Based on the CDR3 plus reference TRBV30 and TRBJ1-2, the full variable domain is SQTIHQWPATLVQPVGSPLSLECTVEGTSNPNLYWYRQAAGRGLQLLFYSVGIGQISSEVPQNLSASRPQDRQFILSSKKLLLSDSGFYLCARESGSYGYTFGSGTRLTVV.